Listed below are T cell receptor beta chains from one sample, sequenced in a study of beta chain features in type 1 diabetes. Repertoires were generated with immunoSEQ multiplex PCR, while TCRdb's copy carries only in-frame clones and drops some. The sample comprises 860,000 or so clones, about 17% of which are singletons, and about 0.02% rests with the top ten. Input material: naive CD4+ T cells from blood. The origin of the receptors is a woman aged 18-29 years in good health. Each CDR3 is given with its conserved first and last residue. A D gene is named only where the DNA matches it firmly. Some rows mark clone size as missing; the rest say once, few, many or name a class of expanded clone.

V: TRBV18
J: TRBJ1-1
size: .
length: 14
D: .
CDR3: CASSPVDSNTEAFF
DNA: TGTGCCAGCTCACCCGTGGACTCGAACACTGAAGCTTTCTTT

V: TRBV28
J: TRBJ2-1
size: few
length: 16
D: TRBD1
CDR3: CASSFWGQGSYNEQFF
DNA: TGTGCCAGCAGTTTTTGGGGACAGGGCTCCTACAATGAGCAGTTCTTC

V: TRBV4-3
J: TRBJ2-1
size: few
length: 17
D: .
CDR3: CASSQDRAGRSHNEQFF
DNA: TGCGCCAGCAGCCAAGATCGGGCAGGGCGGTCCCACAATGAGCAGTTCTTC

V: TRBV2
J: TRBJ2-7
size: .
length: 14
D: .
CDR3: CASSESGHSYEQYF
DNA: TGTGCCAGCAGTGAGTCCGGGCACTCCTACGAGCAGTACTTC

V: TRBV7-9
J: TRBJ2-1
size: few
length: 14
D: .
CDR3: CASSLGAEPGVEFF
DNA: TGTGCCAGCAGCTTAGGGGCAGAACCGGGAGTGGAGTTCTTC

V: TRBV7-7
J: TRBJ2-5
size: .
length: 15
D: TRBD1
CDR3: CASSARTGGQETQYF
DNA: TGTGCTAGCAGCGCACGCACAGGGGGCCAAGAGACCCAGTACTTC

V: TRBV13
J: TRBJ2-3
size: .
length: 14
D: TRBD1
CDR3: CASTDRAHTDTQYF
DNA: TGTGCCAGCACCGACAGGGCCCACACAGATACGCAGTATTTT

V: TRBV18
J: TRBJ1-4
size: few
length: 14
D: .
CDR3: CASSLQGRNEKLFF
DNA: TGTGCCAGCTCGTTACAGGGACGTAATGAAAAACTGTTTTTT

V: TRBV7-9
J: TRBJ2-7
size: .
length: 17
D: TRBD2
CDR3: CASSLALAGGPGYEQYF
DNA: TGTGCCAGCAGCTTGGCCTTAGCGGGAGGCCCGGGCTACGAGCAGTACTTC

V: TRBV2
J: TRBJ2-5
size: few
length: 13
D: TRBD2
CDR3: CASSAGREQTQYF
DNA: TGTGCCAGCAGTGCGGGGCGGGAGCAGACCCAGTACTTC

V: TRBV18
J: TRBJ1-2
size: few
length: 17
D: TRBD1
CDR3: CASSPTPPTQGDYGYTF
DNA: TGTGCCAGCTCACCCACCCCTCCCACACAGGGGGACTATGGCTACACCTTC

V: TRBV2
J: TRBJ2-5
size: .
length: 14
D: TRBD2
CDR3: CASSVRSGKETQYF
DNA: TGTGCCAGCAGTGTTAGGAGCGGGAAAGAGACCCAGTACTTC

V: TRBV9
J: TRBJ1-3
size: few
length: 16
D: .
CDR3: CASSVDLGTSGNTIYF
DNA: TGTGCCAGCAGCGTAGATCTGGGAACCTCCGGAAACACCATATATTTT

V: TRBV5-4
J: TRBJ2-2
size: .
length: 15
D: TRBD2
CDR3: CAAGSREGNTGELFF
DNA: TGTGCCGCAGGGTCTAGGGAGGGGAACACCGGGGAGCTGTTTTTT

V: TRBV5-1
J: TRBJ2-1
size: .
length: 16
D: TRBD1
CDR3: CASSSGGQPSYNEQFF
DNA: TGCGCCAGCAGCTCAGGGGGCCAGCCCTCCTACAATGAGCAGTTCTTC

V: TRBV5-6
J: TRBJ2-3
size: .
length: 14
D: .
CDR3: CASSFRDLTDTQYF
DNA: TGTGCCAGCAGCTTTAGGGATCTCACAGATACGCAGTATTTT

V: TRBV5-1
J: TRBJ2-7
size: .
length: 12
D: .
CDR3: CASSLRGYEQYF
DNA: TGCGCCAGCAGCTTACGGGGTTACGAGCAGTACTTC

V: TRBV4-2
J: TRBJ2-7
size: .
length: 16
D: TRBD1
CDR3: CASSQDHSGQSYEQYF
DNA: TGTGCCAGCAGCCAAGATCATTCGGGACAGAGCTACGAGCAGTACTTC